This TCR beta chain was obtained from a study of blood T cell repertoires in COVID-19. Study overall: PBMCs, B-cell-depleted T cells, or T cells provided the cDNA or gDNA that made up the material.

This CDR3 spans 16 amino acids. Per the germline V gene, CDR1 is SGHNT and CDR2 is YYREEE (reference sequence). V was clipped by 0 bases and J by 2 bases; unmatched bases: 2. In the original workflow: Estimation of nucleated cell counts was performed using reference gene primer amplification. Assay used: immunoSEQ multiplex PCR; TCRdb lists only in-frame clones, some missing. V and J calls and clone size are those listed in that table; D and trimming were worked out from the DNA. Among roughly 250,000 clones listed, 87% were seen once. This chain uses TRBV5-4 with TRBJ2-3; the match to TRBD2 covers 11 bases. Material for sequencing was peripheral blood. The receptor's source is a woman aged 50 to 65 with acute or convalescent COVID-19. In DNA, the CDR3 is TGTGCCAGCAGCTTGGGACTAGCGGGACTCACAGATACGCAGTATTTT. Encoded protein: CASSLGLAGLTDTQYF.